This T cell receptor beta chain was captured by sequencing in a study of cytomegalovirus exposure and HLA in healthy donors. Notes on the study in general: Of the V segments, some could not be distinguished, including TRBV6-2 and TRBV6-3, and were excluded.

A word on this clone: The antigen is not known.

The V gene lost 3 bases and the J gene lost 3 bases, with 9 bases spanning the gap. The CDR3 extends over 13 amino acids. Germline V gene data show CDR1 as LNHNV and CDR2 as YYDKDF (reference sequence). With 60 Vbeta and 13 Jbeta primers, the PCR was carried out. Measured with immunoSEQ multiplex PCR; TCRdb has only the in-frame clones, and not every one. The sample holds 150,000 to 200,000 clones; about 81% are singletons and the top ten take approximately 2%. The sequence came from a woman aged 18-30 years in good health and CMV-seronegative. V gene TRBV15 combines with J gene TRBJ2-7, with D tentatively TRBD1 (6 bases). Sequenced sample: PBMCs. CDR3 DNA: TGTGCCACCAGCAGCCGGGACAACTACGAGCAGTACTTC. As protein: CATSSRDNYEQYF.